A selection of T cell receptor beta chains follows, all from one sample in a study of Ad26.COV2.S vaccination and SARS-CoV-2 variants. Measured with immunoSEQ multiplex PCR; TCRdb has only the in-frame clones, and not every one. The repertoire consists of some 350,000 clones, with about nine tenths occurring once and the leading ten covering about 5%. Sample: peripheral blood, taken in a trial of Ad26.COV2.S vaccine versus placebo. The receptors originated from a person between 18 and 65 years old who received the Ad26.COV2.S COVID-19 vaccine or a placebo. The CDR3 runs from the conserved cysteine through the conserved F or W. D genes are given only for firm matches. The listing skips clone size in some rows; elsewhere it reads once, few, many or a size class.

D gene	clone size	V gene	J gene	CDR3 DNA	CDR3 protein
-	-	TRBV30	TRBJ2-3	TGTGCCTGGAGTGAAGGTAACACAGATACGCAGTATTTT	CAWSEGNTDTQYF
TRBD1	once	TRBV6-2/TRBV6-3	TRBJ1-5	TGTGCCAGCAGCCCCGACAGGGTAGTGAATCAGCCCCAGCATTTT	CASSPDRVVNQPQHF
-	few	TRBV19	TRBJ1-1	TGTGCCAGTAGTTTTGCAGGGAGTATGAACACTGAAGCTTTCTTT	CASSFAGSMNTEAFF
TRBD1	-	TRBV19	TRBJ2-7	TGTGCCAGTAGTTTTGGGACAGGGCCCTACGAGCAGTACTTC	CASSFGTGPYEQYF
-	-	TRBV7-9	TRBJ2-3	TGTGCCAGCAGCTCCTCTAGCAGTTATGGTTATGCTACGCAGTATTTT	CASSSSSSYGYATQYF
-	-	TRBV6-1	TRBJ1-3	TGTGCCAGCAGTGAAGTCGGGCAGGGACCCACTGGAAACACCATATATTTT	CASSEVGQGPTGNTIYF
-	-	TRBV13	TRBJ2-7	TGTGCCAGCAGCTTAGGCGGGGAGCAGTACTTC	CASSLGGEQYF
TRBD1	once	TRBV9	TRBJ1-3	TGTGCCAGCAGCCCGACAGGGGCTAGCTCTGGAAACACCATATATTTT	CASSPTGASSGNTIYF
TRBD2	-	TRBV4-3	TRBJ2-1	TGCGCCAGCAGCCAAGAGTTCCGACTAGCGGGGGATTACAATGAGCAGTTCTTC	CASSQEFRLAGDYNEQFF
-	few	TRBV6-5	TRBJ1-2	TGTGCCAGCAGTTACGCGGGCTCCGGGGTCTATGGCTACACCTTC	CASSYAGSGVYGYTF
TRBD1	-	TRBV5-1	TRBJ2-1	TGCGCCAGCAGCTTGGGACAGGGGCTCCGGGATGAGCAGTTCTTC	CASSLGQGLRDEQFF
-	-	TRBV5-6	TRBJ2-3	TGTGCCAGCAGCCTCTTCACAGATACGCAGTATTTT	CASSLFTDTQYF
-	-	TRBV27	TRBJ2-3	TGTGCCAGCAGTTTAGGGTGGGCGGGAACAGATACGCAGTATTTT	CASSLGWAGTDTQYF
-	-	TRBV7-9	TRBJ1-4	TGTGCCAGCAGCTTGGGGGTGAATGAAAAACTGTTTTTT	CASSLGVNEKLFF
-	-	TRBV5-6	TRBJ2-2	TGTGCCAGCAGCCCACTCGACGGGTCGAACACCGGGGAGCTGTTTTTT	CASSPLDGSNTGELFF
TRBD1	-	TRBV7-2	TRBJ1-3	TGTGCCAGCAGCTTTGGGGACAGGGGCTCTGGAAACACCATATATTTT	CASSFGDRGSGNTIYF
-	-	TRBV7-8	TRBJ2-3	TGTGCCAGCAGCGCAAACTGGCTAGCAGGGGATACGCAGTATTTT	CASSANWLAGDTQYF
-	once	TRBV29-1	TRBJ1-1	TGCAGCGTTGAGAGCGTCAAAGCTTTCTTT	CSVESVKAFF
-	-	TRBV28	TRBJ2-3	TGTGCCAGCAGTTTCCACTTGACGGACCCGAGCACAGATACGCAGTATTTT	CASSFHLTDPSTDTQYF
-	-	TRBV27	TRBJ2-3	TGTGCCAGCAGTTCCAGGTGGAGCACAGATACGCAGTATTTT	CASSSRWSTDTQYF
-	-	TRBV7-2	TRBJ2-3	TGTGCCAGCAGTTGGTTAAACAGAGGGACAGATACGCAGTATTTT	CASSWLNRGTDTQYF
-	-	TRBV7-9	TRBJ1-6	TGTGCCAGCAGCTTAGTTCCCCCTAATTCACCCCTCCACTTT	CASSLVPPNSPLHF
TRBD1	once	TRBV25-1	TRBJ2-5	TGTGCCAGCAGTGAATACAGGGGGGAGACCCAGTACTTC	CASSEYRGETQYF
-	-	TRBV6-5	TRBJ1-1	TGTGCCAGCACCAAGACAGGGAACACTGAAGCTTTCTTT	CASTKTGNTEAFF
-	-	TRBV7-2	TRBJ1-6	TGTGCCAGCAGCTCCGGCCAGGACAGACGTAATTCACCCCTCCACTTT	CASSSGQDRRNSPLHF
-	-	TRBV4-3	TRBJ1-2	TGCGCCAGCAGCCAAGATAAAGGACCGACCTATGGCTACACCTTC	CASSQDKGPTYGYTF
-	-	TRBV4-1	TRBJ2-2	TGCGCCAGCAGCCAATCTAAATCGACACTCACCGGGGAGCTGTTTTTT	CASSQSKSTLTGELFF
-	-	TRBV5-6	TRBJ1-1	TGTGCCAGCAGCGCGTCTGGGGAGATAAACCCGATCACTGAAGCTTTCTTT	CASSASGEINPITEAFF
TRBD1	-	TRBV19	TRBJ2-5	TGTGCCAGTAGTATGGGTACAGGGGGCGCGGGGACCCAGTACTTC	CASSMGTGGAGTQYF
-	-	TRBV11-3	TRBJ2-2	TGTGCCAGCAGTGTCCGTCAAGACGGGGAGCTGTTTTTT	CASSVRQDGELFF
-	-	TRBV6-2/TRBV6-3	TRBJ2-2	TGTGCCAGCAGTTGGGACGGAAAAAACACCGGGGAGCTGTTTTTT	CASSWDGKNTGELFF